What follows are 10 T cell receptor beta chains derived from one specimen sequenced in a study of T cell responses to AZD1222 COVID-19 vaccine. Clones were read by immunoSEQ multiplex PCR, and TCRdb kept only the in-frame ones, dropping some. The sample includes around 140,000 clones, approximately 91% of them seen just once. The source material was peripheral blood, sampled 28 days after the second AZD1222 dose. The receptors here all came from an adult who received the AZD1222 COVID-19 vaccine.

The chain is built from TRBV5-6 and TRBJ2-3; D is perhaps TRBD1 (6 bases). The CDR3 runs 13 residues. CDR1 is SGHDT and CDR2 is YYEEEE in the germline V gene. Between the trimmed V and J ends, which lost 4 bases and 6 bases, there was a span of 12 bases. The CDR3 is CASSMGQTDTQYF. CDR3 coding DNA: TGTGCCAGCAGCATGGGACAAACCGATACGCAGTATTTT.

V usage is TRBV7-3 and J usage is TRBJ2-5; 11 bases match TRBD2. Germline lookup yields CDR1 SGHTA and CDR2 FQGTGA. V was clipped by 3 bases and J by 7 bases; unmatched bases: 7. The CDR3 is 15 amino acids. The CDR3 DNA is TGTGCCAGCAGCTTTAGCGGGAGGGCCGTGGGGACCCAGTACTTC. Translating it yields CASSFSGRAVGTQYF.

The V and J genes are TRBV7-2 and TRBJ2-7; D remains unclear. The V end lost 3 bases, the J end lost 5 bases, and 5 bases lay between the germline ends. CDR3 length equals 11 residues. CDR1 and CDR2 from the germline V gene are SGHTA and FQGNSA. Here the CDR3 reads CASSFAHEQYF. CDR3 nucleotides: TGTGCCAGCAGCTTTGCCCACGAGCAGTACTTC. Full variable domain (outside the CDR3, taken from reference TRBV7-2 and TRBJ2-7): GAGVSQSPSNKVTEKGKDVELRCDPISGHTALYWYRQSLGQGLEFLIYFQGNSAPDKSGLPSDRFSAERTGGSVSTLTIQRTQQEDSAVYLCASSFAHEQYFGPGTRLTVT.

The chain carries TRBV7-8 and TRBJ1-4; maybe TRBD1 (5 bases). The germline gives CDR1 SGHVS, CDR2 FQNEAQ. Trimming took off 1 base at V and 8 bases at J, with 11 bases between the two ends. The CDR3 totals 14 residues. The CDR3 loop reads CASSLGGGREKLFF. DNA for the CDR3: TGTGCCAGCAGCTTAGGCGGGGGAAGGGAAAAACTGTTTTTT.

The chain is built from TRBV6-6 and TRBJ2-1; TRBD2 might be the D (6 bases). Germline V gene data show CDR1 as MNHNY and CDR2 as SVGAGI (reference sequence). This CDR3 contains 15 residues. Trimming cost V 8 bases and J 7 bases, with 21 bases left between them. For the CDR3, the DNA is TGTGCCAGCCGCAGCCGGCGGGAAGCGAAAAATGAGCAGTTCTTC. It is translated as CASRSRREAKNEQFF.

This chain joins TRBV4-2 and TRBJ2-2; 14 positions agree with TRBD2. This CDR3 has 17 residues. V shed 1 base and J 4 bases; nucleotides not matched to a gene: 2. The germline V gene has CDR1 LGHNA and CDR2 YNFKEQ. For the CDR3, the DNA is TGTGCCAGCAGCCAAGGAGGACTAGCGGGAGGCACCGGGGAGCTGTTTTTT. Translation gives CASSQGGLAGGTGELFF.

The V gene is TRBV19, the J gene TRBJ2-5; tentatively, D is TRBD1 (7 bases). Germline CDR1 reads LNHDA; CDR2 reads SQIVND (reference sequence). The length of the CDR3 is 16 residues. V was shortened by 3 bases and J by 3 bases, with 17 bases between the two germline ends. The CDR3 DNA reads TGTGCCAGTAGTATTGTTTCAGGGGGGCCTAAAGAGACCCAGTACTTC. Translating it yields CASSIVSGGPKETQYF.

This clone was counted only a few times. The chain uses TRBV12-3 or TRBV12-4 and TRBJ1-2; no firm D call. With 6 bases removed from V and 8 bases from J, the gap between germline ends came to 13 bases. This CDR3 is built from 12 residues. This chain's CDR3 is CASRVGSGGYTF. The CDR3 DNA sequence: TGTGCCAGCAGAGTCGGATCAGGAGGCTACACCTTC.

The rearrangement uses TRBV15 and TRBJ2-6; no reliable D call. The CDR3 runs 14 residues. V gave up 0 bases and J gave up 10 bases, with 10 bases separating them. In germline, CDR1 is LNHNV, CDR2 YYDKDF (reference sequence). CDR3 sequence (DNA): TGTGCCACCAGCAGAGATACAGTCTCAAACGTCCTGACTTTC. Amino acids: CATSRDTVSNVLTF.

The rearrangement links TRBV19 to TRBJ2-7, with 7 bases fitting TRBD1. This CDR3 has 16 amino acids. Germline V gene lookup returns CDR1 LNHDA and CDR2 SQIVND (reference sequence). Trimming took 3 bases from V and 1 from J; bases not matched to a gene: 9. The chain's CDR3 is CASSITYRGISYEQYF. The CDR3 nucleotides read TGTGCCAGTAGTATTACCTACAGGGGCATATCCTACGAGCAGTACTTC.